What follows describes a single T cell receptor beta chain. The entry originates in a study of T cell clones after liver transplantation. The germline V gene has CDR1 MNHNS and CDR2 SASEGT. The CDR3 sequence is 15 residues long. Trimming stripped 8 bases from V and 0 bases from J, with 14 bases between. Measured with immunoSEQ multiplex PCR; TCRdb has only the in-frame clones, and not every one. The data contain about 7,900 clones, under 90% of them singletons. The TCR was taken from a human donor who received a liver transplant. The rearrangement links TRBV6-1 to TRBJ1-5; D unresolved. The sample here was CD8+ T cells from blood, taken before liver transplant. The CDR3 nucleotides are TGTGCCAGCTGGTCGGAACAGTATAGCAATCAGCCCCAGCATTTT. Its translation is CASWSEQYSNQPQHF.